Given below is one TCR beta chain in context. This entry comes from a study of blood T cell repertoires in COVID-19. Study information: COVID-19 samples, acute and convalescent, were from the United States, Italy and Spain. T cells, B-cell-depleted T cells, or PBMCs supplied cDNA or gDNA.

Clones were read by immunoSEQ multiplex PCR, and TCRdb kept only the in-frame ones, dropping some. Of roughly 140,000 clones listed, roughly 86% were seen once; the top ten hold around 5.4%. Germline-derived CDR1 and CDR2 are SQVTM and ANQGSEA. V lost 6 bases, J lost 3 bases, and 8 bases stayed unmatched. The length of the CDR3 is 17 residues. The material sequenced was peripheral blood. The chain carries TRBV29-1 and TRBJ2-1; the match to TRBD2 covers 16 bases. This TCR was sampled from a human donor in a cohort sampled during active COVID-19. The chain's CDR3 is CSVAGTSGRASYNEQFF. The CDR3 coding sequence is TGCAGCGTGGCCGGGACTAGCGGGAGGGCCAGCTACAATGAGCAGTTCTTC.